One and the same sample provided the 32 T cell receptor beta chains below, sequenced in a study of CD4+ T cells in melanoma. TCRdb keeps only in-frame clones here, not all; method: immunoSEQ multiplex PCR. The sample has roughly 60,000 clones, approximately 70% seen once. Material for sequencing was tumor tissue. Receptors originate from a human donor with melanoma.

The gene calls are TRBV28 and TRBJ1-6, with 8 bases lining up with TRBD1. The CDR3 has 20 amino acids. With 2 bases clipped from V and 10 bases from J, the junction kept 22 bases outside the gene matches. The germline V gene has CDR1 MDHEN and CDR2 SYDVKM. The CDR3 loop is CASSLTGWPSRQGAKSPLHF. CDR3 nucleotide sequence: TGTGCCAGCAGTTTAACGGGTTGGCCGTCGCGTCAGGGGGCGAAATCACCCCTCCACTTT.

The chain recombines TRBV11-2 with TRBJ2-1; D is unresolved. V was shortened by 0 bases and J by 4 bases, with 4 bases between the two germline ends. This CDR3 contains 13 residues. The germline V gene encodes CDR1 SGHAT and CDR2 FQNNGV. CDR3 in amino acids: CASSLDSYNEQFF. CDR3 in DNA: TGTGCCAGCAGCTTAGATTCTTACAATGAGCAGTTCTTC. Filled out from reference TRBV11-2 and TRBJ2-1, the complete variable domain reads EAGVAQSPRYKIIEKRQSVAFWCNPISGHATLYWYQQILGQGPKLLIQFQNNGVVDDSQLPKDRFSAERLKGVDSTLKIQPAKLEDSAVYLCASSLDSYNEQFFGPGTRLTVL.

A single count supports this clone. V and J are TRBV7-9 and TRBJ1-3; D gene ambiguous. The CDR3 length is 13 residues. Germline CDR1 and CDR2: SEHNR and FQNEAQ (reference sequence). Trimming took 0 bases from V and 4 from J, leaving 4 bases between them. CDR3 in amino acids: CASSLATGNTIYF. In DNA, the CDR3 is TGTGCCAGCAGCTTAGCCACAGGAAACACCATATATTTT. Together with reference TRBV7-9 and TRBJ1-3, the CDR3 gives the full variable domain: DTGVSQNPRHKITKRGQNVTFRCDPISEHNRLYWYRQTLGQGPEFLTYFQNEAQLEKSRLLSDRFSAERPKGSFSTLEIQRTEQGDSAMYLCASSLATGNTIYFGEGSWLTVV.

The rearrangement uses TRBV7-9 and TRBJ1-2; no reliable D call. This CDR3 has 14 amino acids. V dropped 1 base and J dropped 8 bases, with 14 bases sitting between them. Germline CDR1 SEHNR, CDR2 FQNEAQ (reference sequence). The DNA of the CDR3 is TGTGCCAGCAGCTTAGGTCAGGTTGTCAAGGGCTACACCTTC. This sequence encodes CASSLGQVVKGYTF.

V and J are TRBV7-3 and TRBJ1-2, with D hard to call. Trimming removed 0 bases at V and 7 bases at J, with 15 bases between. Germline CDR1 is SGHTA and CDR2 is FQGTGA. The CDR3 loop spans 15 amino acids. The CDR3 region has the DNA TGTGCCAGCAGCTTAACAGTCGGGTCGTTCTCTGGCTACACCTTC. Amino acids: CASSLTVGSFSGYTF.

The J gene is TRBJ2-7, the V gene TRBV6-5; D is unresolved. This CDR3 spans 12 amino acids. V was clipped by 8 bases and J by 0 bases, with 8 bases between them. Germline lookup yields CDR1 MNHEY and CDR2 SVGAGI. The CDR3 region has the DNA TGTGCCAGCGAAGGTAGCTCCTACGAGCAGTACTTC. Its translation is CASEGSSYEQYF.

The CDR3 DNA is TGTGCCAGCAGTCCTATTCCGGGACGGAAATTTTTACAAGAGACCCAGTACTTC. Its translation is CASSPIPGRKFLQETQYF. The chain carries TRBV4-2 and TRBJ2-5, with D tentatively TRBD1 or TRBD2 (5 bases each). V shed 6 bases and J shed 2 bases, with 25 bases lying between them. Germline assignment: CDR1 LGHNA and CDR2 YNFKEQ. The CDR3 has 18 amino acids.

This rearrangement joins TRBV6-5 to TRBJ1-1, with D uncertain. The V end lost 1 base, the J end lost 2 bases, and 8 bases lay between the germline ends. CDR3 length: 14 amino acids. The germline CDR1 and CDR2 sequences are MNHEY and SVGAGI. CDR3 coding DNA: TGTGCCAGCAGTTACTTCACGGCAAACACTGAAGCTTTCTTT. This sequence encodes CASSYFTANTEAFF.

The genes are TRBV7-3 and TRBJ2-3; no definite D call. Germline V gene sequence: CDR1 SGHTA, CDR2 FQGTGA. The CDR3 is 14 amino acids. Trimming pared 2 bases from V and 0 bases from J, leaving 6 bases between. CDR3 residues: CASSLGRSTDTQYF. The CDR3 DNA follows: TGTGCCAGCAGCTTAGGACGTAGCACAGATACGCAGTATTTT.

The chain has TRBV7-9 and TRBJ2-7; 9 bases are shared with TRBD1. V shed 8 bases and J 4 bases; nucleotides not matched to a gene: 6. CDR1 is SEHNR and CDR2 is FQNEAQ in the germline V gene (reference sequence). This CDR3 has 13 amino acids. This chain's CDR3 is CASAGQGSYEQYF. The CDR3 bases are TGTGCCAGCGCGGGACAGGGTAGTTACGAGCAGTACTTC.

CDR3 sequence (DNA): TGCGCCAGCAGCCCCGGGACAGGGAACACCGGGGAGCTGTTTTTT. As protein: CASSPGTGNTGELFF. The genes are TRBV5-1 and TRBJ2-2, with 8 bases aligning to TRBD1. J gave up 1 base and V 4 bases, and 3 bases lay outside the gene matches. CDR1 is SGHRS and CDR2 is YFSETQ in the germline V gene. The CDR3 has 15 amino acids.

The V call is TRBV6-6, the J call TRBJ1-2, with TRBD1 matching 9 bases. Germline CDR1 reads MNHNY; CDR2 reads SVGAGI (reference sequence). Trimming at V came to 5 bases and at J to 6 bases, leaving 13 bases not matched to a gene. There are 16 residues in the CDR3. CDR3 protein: CASSRSGTGQSNGYTF. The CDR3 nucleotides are TGTGCCAGCAGTCGCTCCGGGACAGGGCAATCTAATGGCTACACCTTC.

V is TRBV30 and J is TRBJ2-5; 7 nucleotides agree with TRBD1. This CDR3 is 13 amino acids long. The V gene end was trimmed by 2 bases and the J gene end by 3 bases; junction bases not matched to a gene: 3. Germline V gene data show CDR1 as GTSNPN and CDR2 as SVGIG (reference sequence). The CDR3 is CAWSMDRKETQYF. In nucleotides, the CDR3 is TGTGCCTGGAGTATGGACAGGAAAGAGACCCAGTACTTC.

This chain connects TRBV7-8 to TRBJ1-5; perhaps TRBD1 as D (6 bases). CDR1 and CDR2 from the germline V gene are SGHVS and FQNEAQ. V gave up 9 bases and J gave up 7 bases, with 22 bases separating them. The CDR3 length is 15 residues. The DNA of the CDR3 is TGTGCCAGTTCCCCCACCTCGCAGGGGAAACAGCCCCAGCATTTT. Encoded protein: CASSPTSQGKQPQHF. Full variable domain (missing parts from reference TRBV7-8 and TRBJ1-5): GAGVSQSPRYKVAKRGQDVALRCDPISGHVSLFWYQQALGQGPEFLTYFQNEAQLDKSGLPSDRFFAERPEGSVSTLKIQRTQQEDSAVYLCASSPTSQGKQPQHFGDGTRLSIL.

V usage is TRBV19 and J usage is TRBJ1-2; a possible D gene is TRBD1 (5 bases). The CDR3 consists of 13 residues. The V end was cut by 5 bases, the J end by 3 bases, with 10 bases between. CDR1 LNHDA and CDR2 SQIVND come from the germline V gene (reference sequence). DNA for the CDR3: TGTGCCAGTAGTTGGGGCGGGTACTATGGCTACACCTTC. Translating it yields CASSWGGYYGYTF.

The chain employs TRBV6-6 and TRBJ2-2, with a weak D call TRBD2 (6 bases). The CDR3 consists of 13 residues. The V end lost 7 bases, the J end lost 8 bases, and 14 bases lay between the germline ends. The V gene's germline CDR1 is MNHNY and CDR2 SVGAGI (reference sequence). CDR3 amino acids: CASKRGKGGELFF. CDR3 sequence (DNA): TGTGCCAGCAAACGGGGGAAAGGAGGGGAGCTGTTTTTT.

The CDR3 DNA follows: TGTGCCAGCAGCTTAACCCCCACAGGGACTAGCACAGATACGCAGTATTTT. Translating gives CASSLTPTGTSTDTQYF. The chain couples TRBV7-3 to TRBJ2-3, with D tentatively TRBD1 or TRBD2 (6 bases each). Germline CDR1 and CDR2: SGHTA and FQGTGA. With 0 bases removed from V and 0 bases from J, the gap between germline ends came to 13 bases. This CDR3 has 17 residues. Variable domain in full (rest from reference TRBV7-3 and TRBJ2-3): GAGVSQTPSNKVTEKGKYVELRCDPISGHTALYWYRQSLGQGPEFLIYFQGTGAADDSGLPNDRFFAVRPEGSVSTLKIQRTERGDSAVYLCASSLTPTGTSTDTQYFGPGTRLTVL.

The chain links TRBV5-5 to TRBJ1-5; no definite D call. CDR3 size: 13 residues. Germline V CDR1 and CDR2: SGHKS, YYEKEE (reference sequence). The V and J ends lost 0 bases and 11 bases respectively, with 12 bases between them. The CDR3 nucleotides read TGTGCCAGCAGCTTGGATTTACTGTGGTCCCAGCATTTT. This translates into CASSLDLLWSQHF.

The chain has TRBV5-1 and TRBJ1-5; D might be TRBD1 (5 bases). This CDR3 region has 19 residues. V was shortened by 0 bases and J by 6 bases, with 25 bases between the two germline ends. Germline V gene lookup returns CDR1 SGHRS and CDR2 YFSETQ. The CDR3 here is CASSLGRVGGQGGGQPQHF. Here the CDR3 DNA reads TGCGCCAGCAGCTTGGGGAGAGTGGGGGGTCAGGGTGGAGGTCAGCCCCAGCATTTT.

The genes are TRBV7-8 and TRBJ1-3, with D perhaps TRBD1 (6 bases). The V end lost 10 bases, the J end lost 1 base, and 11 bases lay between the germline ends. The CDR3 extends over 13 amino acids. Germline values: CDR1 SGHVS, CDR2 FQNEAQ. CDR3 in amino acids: CATSTGSGNTIYF. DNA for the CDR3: TGTGCCACCTCTACAGGGTCTGGAAACACCATATATTTT.

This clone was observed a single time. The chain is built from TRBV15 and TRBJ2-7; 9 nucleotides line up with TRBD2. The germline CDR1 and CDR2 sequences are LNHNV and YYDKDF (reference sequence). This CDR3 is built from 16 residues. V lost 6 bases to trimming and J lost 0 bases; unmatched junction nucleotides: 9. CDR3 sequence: CATSLVAGASSYEQYF. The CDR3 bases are TGTGCCACCAGTTTGGTAGCGGGGGCGAGCTCCTACGAGCAGTACTTC.

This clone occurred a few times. The CDR3 region has the DNA TGTGCCAGTATCAACCCTTCTGACTATGGCTACACCTTC. Its protein is CASINPSDYGYTF. The V gene is TRBV19, the J gene TRBJ1-2; no reliable D call. CDR3 size: 13 residues. Per germline, CDR1 LNHDA and CDR2 SQIVND (reference sequence). V lost 7 bases to trimming and J lost 3 bases, with 12 bases between them.

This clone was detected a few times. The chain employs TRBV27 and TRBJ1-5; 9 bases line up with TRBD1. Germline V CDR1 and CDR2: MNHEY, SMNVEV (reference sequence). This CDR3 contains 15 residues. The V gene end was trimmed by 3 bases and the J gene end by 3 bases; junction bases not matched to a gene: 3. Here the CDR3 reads CASSFTGGVNQPQHF. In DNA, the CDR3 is TGTGCCAGCAGTTTTACAGGGGGCGTCAATCAGCCCCAGCATTTT.

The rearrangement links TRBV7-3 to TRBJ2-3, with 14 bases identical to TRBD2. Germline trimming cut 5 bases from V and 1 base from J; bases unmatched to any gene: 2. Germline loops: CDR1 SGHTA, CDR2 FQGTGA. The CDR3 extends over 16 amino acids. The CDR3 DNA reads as TGTGCCAGCAGCACGGGACTAGCGGGGGGCACAGATACGCAGTATTTT. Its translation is CASSTGLAGGTDTQYF.

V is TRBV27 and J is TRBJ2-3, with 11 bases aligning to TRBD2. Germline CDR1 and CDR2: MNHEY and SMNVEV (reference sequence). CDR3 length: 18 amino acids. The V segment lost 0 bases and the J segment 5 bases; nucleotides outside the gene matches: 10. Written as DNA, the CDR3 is TGTGCCAGCAGTTTATCGGGGTTAGCGGGGGGGCATTTAGATACGCAGTATTTT. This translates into CASSLSGLAGGHLDTQYF.

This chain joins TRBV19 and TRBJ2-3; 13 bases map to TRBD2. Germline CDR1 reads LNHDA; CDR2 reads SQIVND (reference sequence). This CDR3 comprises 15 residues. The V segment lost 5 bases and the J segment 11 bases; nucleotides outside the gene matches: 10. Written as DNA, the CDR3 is TGTGCCAGTAGTGCCCGGACTAGCGGGGGCCTCCGGCAGTATTTT. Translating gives CASSARTSGGLRQYF.

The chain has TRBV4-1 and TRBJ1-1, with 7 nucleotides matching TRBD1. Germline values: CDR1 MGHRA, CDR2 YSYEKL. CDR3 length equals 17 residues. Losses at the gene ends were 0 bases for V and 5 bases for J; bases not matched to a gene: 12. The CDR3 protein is CASSQDLGQTAWTEAFF. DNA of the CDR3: TGCGCCAGCAGCCAAGATCTGGGACAGACGGCTTGGACTGAAGCTTTCTTT.

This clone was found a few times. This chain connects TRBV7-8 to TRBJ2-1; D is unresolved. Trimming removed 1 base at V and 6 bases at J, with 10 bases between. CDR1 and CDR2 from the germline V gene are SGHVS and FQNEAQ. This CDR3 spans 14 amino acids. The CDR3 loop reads CASSLVPGINEQFF. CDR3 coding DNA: TGTGCCAGCAGCTTAGTCCCAGGTATCAATGAGCAGTTCTTC.

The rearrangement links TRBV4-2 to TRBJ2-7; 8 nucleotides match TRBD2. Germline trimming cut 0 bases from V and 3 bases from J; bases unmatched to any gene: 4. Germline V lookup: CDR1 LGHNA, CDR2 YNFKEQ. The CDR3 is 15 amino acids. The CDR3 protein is CASSQDGSGGYEQYF. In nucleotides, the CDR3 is TGTGCCAGCAGCCAAGATGGGAGCGGGGGCTACGAGCAGTACTTC.

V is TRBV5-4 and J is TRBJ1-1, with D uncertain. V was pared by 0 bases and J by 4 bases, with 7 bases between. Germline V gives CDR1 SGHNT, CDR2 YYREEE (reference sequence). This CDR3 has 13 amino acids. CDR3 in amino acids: CASSLESVTEAFF. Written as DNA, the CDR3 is TGTGCCAGCAGCTTGGAGTCCGTCACTGAAGCTTTCTTT.

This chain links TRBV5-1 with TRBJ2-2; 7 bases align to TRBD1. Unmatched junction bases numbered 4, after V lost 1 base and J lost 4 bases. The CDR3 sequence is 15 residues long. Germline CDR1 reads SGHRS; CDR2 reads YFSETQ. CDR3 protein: CASSLRQGSTGELFF. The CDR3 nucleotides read TGCGCCAGCAGCTTGAGACAGGGAAGCACCGGGGAGCTGTTTTTT.

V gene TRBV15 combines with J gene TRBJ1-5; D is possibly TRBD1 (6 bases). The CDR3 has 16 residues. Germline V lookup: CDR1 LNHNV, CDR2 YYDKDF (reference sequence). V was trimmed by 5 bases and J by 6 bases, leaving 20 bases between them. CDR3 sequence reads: CATSAPGTSNGQPQHF. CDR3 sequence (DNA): TGTGCCACCAGCGCTCCCGGGACATCAAATGGTCAGCCCCAGCATTTT.